This is a list of T cell receptor beta chains from one sample in a study of cytomegalovirus exposure and HLA in healthy donors. The repertoire was sequenced with immunoSEQ multiplex PCR; TCRdb's copy has only in-frame clones and lacks some. The data show roughly 200,000 clones, roughly four fifths seen once. Sample: PBMCs. The receptors here all came from a woman aged 40 to 50 in good health and CMV-seronegative. Each CDR3 is given with its conserved first and last residue. The order of the fields is V gene, CDR3 length, CDR3 protein.

TRBV5-4,15,CASSLGTGNEKTQYF
TRBV10-3,12,CAISVPGETQYF
TRBV6-5,14,CASSYSTDSKAQHF
TRBV18,15,CASSSRDKGDQPQHF
TRBV10-1,14,CASSEDSLNTEAFF
TRBV11-2,12,CASSDRDYGYTF
TRBV21-1,15,CASSKATSGQETQYF
TRBV7-7,16,CASSLAGTGGAETQYF
TRBV29-1,13,CSVQGFGNYGYTF
TRBV2,12,CASGGDSYEQYF
TRBV5-4,12,CASSLNQGIAFF
TRBV4-1,18,CASSRERGAQTWFDTQYF
TRBV10-3,13,CAIRDSRYYGYTF
TRBV19,17,CASSIVLGGQGTDTQYF
TRBV28,16,CASSFRVAGGPNEQFF
TRBV19,12,CATGTGMSEAFF
TRBV19,14,CASGVGGAGNTIYF
TRBV5-1,14,CASSLVLAEETQYF
TRBV25-1,18,CASSSQNGRTSGGAGQFF
TRBV5-1,13,CASSPGSNQPQHF
TRBV30,15,CAWGELQGRGEKLFF
TRBV10-3,16,CAISEDPTGGLDIQYF
TRBV7-2,15,CASSLGLSSGNTIYF
TRBV11-2,14,CASSLGGSYNEQFF
TRBV6-1,12,CASSESGDGYTF
TRBV28,20,CASSGPGQGLAGTMYNEQFF
TRBV5-1,16,CASSLTARGGQETQYF
TRBV19,14,CASSPDLGRRGYTF
TRBV11-2,16,CASSQTSARGGEKLFF
TRBV6-1,14,CASSEAGDSYEQYF
TRBV11-2,15,CASSSYRGSNSPLHF
TRBV6-1,12,CASRDHRDGYTF
TRBV6-5,15,CASTRTSGFYNEQFF
TRBV6-5,15,CASSTGTGNSYGYTF
TRBV27,13,CASSEQGVYGYTF
TRBV2,15,CASGGRSAGTGELFF
TRBV5-6,16,CASSLGQGIGANVLTF
TRBV28,13,CASKANWRETQYF
TRBV7-8,17,CASSSIRGSSYNSPLHF
TRBV27,13,CASSLSRGTEAFF
TRBV7-2,14,CASSVDRGNQPQHF
TRBV7-8,16,CASSFRPSAGTDTQYF
TRBV19,14,CASSKGQGAYEQYF
TRBV7-2,12,CASSLLGTVAFF
TRBV20-1,11,CSASRGNEQYF
TRBV6-5,14,CASRETGPSYEQYF
TRBV30,15,CAWSIDRGPNYGYTF
TRBV9,16,CASSVELEGAQNTIYF
TRBV7-8,14,CASSLNRGPETQYF
TRBV30,14,CAWSEGVLNEKLFF
TRBV6-6,16,CASSYRGGQGQNTQYF
TRBV5-6,13,CASSLDQGQPQHF
TRBV30,13,CAGRDRTLWEQFF
TRBV9,15,CASTRGTSGSYEQYF
TRBV5-1,15,CASSLDGRGTDTQYF
TRBV19,14,CASSPRGGNQPQHF
TRBV19,16,CASSMDDGGFNYGYTF